This paragraph covers one T cell receptor (beta chain) sequence. Its antigen remains unidentified. Amplification used 60 Vbeta primers and 13 Jbeta primers. Repertoires were generated with immunoSEQ multiplex PCR, while TCRdb's copy carries only in-frame clones and drops some. Of 30,000 or so clones in the sample, about 60% were seen once. The data belong to a study of cytomegalovirus exposure and HLA in healthy donors. Study-level points and caveats: A few V segments could not be told apart, such as TRBV6-2 and TRBV6-3, and were left out. Follow-up analysis seemed to connect common viral pathogens with several of the most significant clusters identified. In terms of immune exposure information, only CMV serostatus was available.

CDR1 SGDLS and CDR2 YYNGEE come from the germline V gene. There are 16 residues in the CDR3. V shed 4 bases and J 2 bases; nucleotides not matched to a gene: 9. The chain links TRBV9 to TRBJ2-3; the match to TRBD2 covers 8 bases. The clonotype was recovered from a man over 45 in good health and CMV-seropositive. Sequenced: PBMCs. The CDR3 DNA sequence: TGTGCCAGCAGCAAGAGAAGCGGGAGTTCCACAGATACGCAGTATTTT. This encodes CASSKRSGSSTDTQYF.